This TCR beta chain comes out of a study of blood T cell repertoires in COVID-19. On the study more broadly: Samples of COVID-19 (acute and convalescent) were obtained from the United States, Italy and Spain.

The method was immunoSEQ multiplex PCR; TCRdb's version includes in-frame clones alone and lacks a portion of them. The sample has roughly 250,000 clones; approximately 87% are singletons. The sample holds a few counts of this clone. Unmatched junction bases numbered 5, after V lost 5 bases and J lost 4 bases. This CDR3 spans 14 amino acids. Germline V gives CDR1 SEHNR, CDR2 FQNEAQ (reference sequence). The gene calls are TRBV7-9 and TRBJ1-3; TRBD1 matches at 7 bases. Sample: peripheral blood. This clonotype was sampled from a woman aged 25 to 39 with COVID-19, enrolled during active disease. CDR3 loop: CASSPRQGGNTIYF. The CDR3 coding sequence is TGTGCCAGCAGCCCCCGACAGGGAGGAAACACCATATATTTT.